These T cell receptor beta chains were read from a single sample in a study of blood T cell repertoires in COVID-19. Sequencing used immunoSEQ multiplex PCR; TCRdb keeps in-frame clones, though not all of them. This repertoire shows roughly 260,000 clones, 80% to 90% found once; its top ten account for 1.5% to 2%. Sequencing was performed on PBMCs or T cells enriched from blood (not recorded which). All receptors come from a woman in her fifties or sixties who had recovered from COVID-19. Each CDR3 is given with its conserved first and last residue. The D gene is left open where the match is weak. Rows may omit the clone size; those that give it use once, few, many or a size class.

D gene	J gene	clone size	V gene	CDR3 protein	CDR3 DNA
TRBD2	TRBJ2-7	NA	TRBV5-5	CASRIETGGYEQYF	TGTGCCAGCAGAATAGAAACGGGGGGTTACGAGCAGTACTTC
TRBD2	TRBJ2-1	NA	TRBV28	CASASTSDYNEQFF	TGTGCCAGCGCCTCGACTAGCGACTACAATGAGCAGTTCTTC
NA	TRBJ2-7	NA	TRBV28	CASSLRRTAYYEQYF	TGTGCCAGCAGTTTGAGACGGACAGCCTACTACGAGCAGTACTTC
TRBD1	TRBJ1-4	NA	TRBV3-1/TRBV3-2	CASSQSLQGANEKLFF	TGTGCCAGCAGCCAAAGTTTGCAGGGGGCTAATGAAAAACTGTTTTTT
NA	TRBJ1-1	few	TRBV9	CASSVAPRDSEAFF	TGTGCCAGCAGCGTAGCCCCCCGGGACTCTGAAGCTTTCTTT
NA	TRBJ2-3	NA	TRBV9	CASSATPRGPLITDTQYF	TGTGCCAGCAGCGCAACTCCACGTGGGCCTCTAATCACAGATACGCAGTATTTT
TRBD1	TRBJ2-3	once	TRBV2	CASSTQGGTDTQYF	TGTGCCAGCAGTACACAGGGGGGCACAGATACGCAGTATTTT
TRBD1	TRBJ1-5	NA	TRBV12-3/TRBV12-4	CASTLTGSQPQHF	TGTGCCAGCACCCTGACAGGGAGTCAGCCCCAGCATTTT
TRBD2	TRBJ2-1	many	TRBV19	CASSMVIAGGPHNEQFF	TGTGCCAGTAGTATGGTAATAGCGGGAGGGCCCCACAATGAGCAGTTCTTC
TRBD1	TRBJ2-7	NA	TRBV5-8	CASSYGTERLCEQYF	TGTGCCAGCAGCTACGGGACAGAGAGGCTTTGCGAGCAGTACTTC
TRBD2	TRBJ2-7	NA	TRBV28	CASSLWKRETPYEQYF	TGTGCCAGCAGTTTATGGAAGCGGGAGACCCCCTACGAGCAGTACTTC
NA	TRBJ2-1	NA	TRBV20-1	CSAGDLYNEQFF	TGCAGTGCTGGTGACTTGTACAATGAGCAGTTCTTC
TRBD1	TRBJ1-3	NA	TRBV12-3/TRBV12-4	CASGTAGNTIYF	TGTGCCAGCGGGACAGCTGGAAACACCATATATTTT
TRBD1	TRBJ2-1	NA	TRBV7-6	CASSLDRVNEQFF	TGTGCCAGCAGTTTGGACAGGGTAAATGAGCAGTTCTTC
NA	TRBJ1-1	NA	TRBV19	CASSIVGLMNTEAFF	TGTGCCAGTAGTATAGTGGGCCTAATGAACACTGAAGCTTTCTTT
NA	TRBJ2-2	NA	TRBV28	CASSFLSYTGTGELFF	TGTGCCAGCAGTTTTCTAAGTTATACAGGCACCGGGGAGCTGTTTTTT
NA	TRBJ2-5	NA	TRBV9	CASSPGLMETQYF	TGTGCCAGCAGCCCCGGGTTGATGGAGACCCAGTACTTC
TRBD2	TRBJ2-2	NA	TRBV5-5	CASSLLGGYTGELFF	TGTGCCAGCAGCTTGTTGGGGGGGTATACCGGGGAGCTGTTTTTT
TRBD2	TRBJ2-4	NA	TRBV5-3	CARSFKGGAGLAKNIQYF	TGTGCCAGAAGCTTCAAAGGTGGAGCGGGGCTAGCCAAAAACATTCAGTACTTC
NA	TRBJ1-5	once	TRBV7-9	CASSLEGGSNQPQHF	TGTGCCAGCAGCTTAGAGGGGGGGAGCAATCAGCCCCAGCATTTT
TRBD1	TRBJ2-5	NA	TRBV11-1	CASSLFLDRGQETQYF	TGTGCCAGCAGCTTATTCCTGGACAGGGGACAAGAGACCCAGTACTTC
NA	TRBJ2-3	NA	TRBV2	CASSDRGITTDTQYF	TGTGCCAGCAGTGACCGCGGGATTACCACAGATACGCAGTATTTT
TRBD2	TRBJ2-1	NA	TRBV28	CASRGAGSRYNEQFF	TGTGCCAGCAGGGGAGCGGGAAGTAGGTACAATGAGCAGTTCTTC
NA	TRBJ2-3	NA	TRBV21-1	CASSKSGLAGNGYTDTQYF	TGTGCCAGCAGCAAATCTGGACTAGCGGGAAACGGGTACACAGATACGCAGTATTTT
NA	TRBJ2-7	NA	TRBV19	CASSKSLSYEQYF	TGTGCCAGTAGTAAGAGTCTCTCCTACGAGCAGTACTTC
TRBD1	TRBJ2-1	NA	TRBV29-1	CSASDRVNEQFF	TGCAGCGCCTCGGACAGGGTCAATGAGCAGTTCTTC
NA	TRBJ1-2	NA	TRBV10-3	CAIAGGTFQANGYTF	TGTGCCATCGCGGGCGGGACCTTCCAGGCGAATGGCTACACCTTC
NA	TRBJ1-3	NA	TRBV5-1	CASSLATGISGNTIYF	TGCGCCAGCAGCTTGGCTACAGGGATCTCTGGAAACACCATATATTTT
TRBD1	TRBJ1-5	NA	TRBV7-9	CASSGTGQNQPQHF	TGTGCCAGCAGCGGGACAGGGCAAAATCAGCCCCAGCATTTT
NA	TRBJ1-2	NA	TRBV14	CASSPTGWGYTF	TGTGCCAGCAGCCCTACAGGGTGGGGCTACACCTTC
TRBD1	TRBJ2-1	NA	TRBV28	CASSFRQGIDEQFF	TGTGCCAGCAGTTTTCGACAGGGGATCGATGAGCAGTTCTTC
TRBD1	TRBJ2-7	NA	TRBV5-4	CASSRDRVDEQYF	TGTGCCAGCAGCAGGGACAGGGTGGACGAGCAGTACTTC
NA	TRBJ2-6	NA	TRBV5-4	CASSEFGGTTSGANVLTF	TGTGCCAGCAGCGAATTTGGGGGCACAACCTCTGGGGCCAACGTCCTGACTTTC
NA	TRBJ2-7	NA	TRBV28	CASSLGVAELYGQYF	TGTGCCAGCAGTTTAGGAGTAGCGGAACTCTACGGGCAGTACTTC
NA	TRBJ2-3	NA	TRBV6-6	CATVAFTDTQYF	TGTGCCACTGTGGCCTTCACAGATACGCAGTATTTT
NA	TRBJ1-2	NA	TRBV7-2	CASSLQQGYGYTF	TGTGCCAGCAGCCTACAACAGGGCTATGGCTACACCTTC
TRBD1	TRBJ1-3	NA	TRBV2	CASRMTGSGNTIYF	TGTGCCAGCAGGATGACAGGGTCTGGAAACACCATATATTTT
NA	TRBJ2-2	many	TRBV6-2/TRBV6-3	CASSYLNTGELFF	TGTGCCAGCAGTTACCTCAACACCGGGGAGCTGTTTTTT
NA	TRBJ1-1	NA	TRBV5-1	CASQRGGVNTEAFF	TGCGCCAGCCAACGGGGGGGTGTGAACACTGAAGCTTTCTTT
TRBD2	TRBJ2-1	NA	TRBV12-5	CASGWGLAGWDEQFF	TGTGCTAGTGGTTGGGGACTAGCGGGTTGGGATGAGCAGTTCTTC
TRBD2	TRBJ2-1	once	TRBV5-1	CASSYTSGSRIGEQFF	TGCGCCAGCAGCTACACTAGCGGGAGTAGGATAGGTGAGCAGTTCTTC
TRBD2	TRBJ2-1	NA	TRBV11-2	CASSLASGRAPSYNEQFF	TGTGCCAGCAGCTTAGCCAGCGGGAGGGCCCCCTCCTACAATGAGCAGTTCTTC
NA	TRBJ1-5	NA	TRBV27	CASSFNGGYQPQHF	TGTGCCAGCAGTTTCAATGGGGGGTATCAGCCCCAGCATTTT
TRBD2	TRBJ2-1	NA	TRBV2	CASSEREGRGEQFF	TGTGCCAGCAGTGAGCGGGAGGGCCGGGGTGAGCAGTTCTTC
NA	TRBJ2-5	NA	TRBV21-1	CASSKGWTGPEETQYF	TGTGCCAGCAGCAAAGGTTGGACAGGGCCGGAGGAGACCCAGTACTTC
NA	TRBJ2-2	NA	TRBV7-3	CASSFRTAGELFF	TGTGCCAGCAGCTTCCGGACTGCCGGGGAGCTGTTTTTT
NA	TRBJ1-1	NA	TRBV4-1	CASSLLEGGSTEAFF	TGCGCCAGCAGCCTCCTCGAAGGGGGATCCACTGAAGCTTTCTTT